These T cell receptor beta chains were read from a single sample in a study of T cell responses to AZD1222 COVID-19 vaccine. Here immunoSEQ multiplex PCR was the method, and the copy in TCRdb shows in-frame clones only, minus some. This sample yields 100,000 or so clones, of which about 87% are seen a single time; about 3.3% belongs to the top ten. Here the sequenced sample was peripheral blood, taken on day 0 of AZD1222 vaccination. The receptors were gathered from an adult in good health. Both conserved end residues are part of each CDR3. The D gene is left open where the match is weak. Not all rows give a size; the values are once, few, many and, for expanded clones, a class.

TRBJ1-2,TRBV19,NA,NA,TGTGCCAGTAGTACCGACAGATCCCGTATGGACGGCTACACCTTC,CASSTDRSRMDGYTF
TRBJ1-2,TRBV5-1,NA,NA,TGCGCCAGCAGCTTGGATTTGGACGGCTACACCTTC,CASSLDLDGYTF
TRBJ1-2,TRBV28,once,NA,TGTGCCAGCAGTCCCGTGGGGCGCGGCTATGGCTACACCTTC,CASSPVGRGYGYTF
TRBJ2-7,TRBV4-1,NA,NA,TGCGCCAGCAGCCCCGCCACCAGGGCTGAGTACGAGCAGTACTTC,CASSPATRAEYEQYF
TRBJ1-6,TRBV3-1/TRBV3-2,NA,TRBD1,TGTGCCAGCAGCCAAGCCCCCCCGGGACAGTCCCATTCACCCCTCCACTTT,CASSQAPPGQSHSPLHF
TRBJ1-3,TRBV7-2,few,NA,TGTGCCAGCAGCTTATTAATCTCTGGAAACACCATATATTTT,CASSLLISGNTIYF
TRBJ2-4,TRBV18,once,NA,TGTGCCAGCTCACCACGGGACTGGCTAAACATTCAGTACTTC,CASSPRDWLNIQYF
TRBJ2-2,TRBV7-2,NA,NA,TGTGCCAGCAGCTTATGGTCCGGGGAGCTGTTTTTT,CASSLWSGELFF
TRBJ1-1,TRBV6-5,NA,NA,TGTGCCAGCAGTTACCACACTGAAGCTTTCTTT,CASSYHTEAFF
TRBJ1-2,TRBV7-9,NA,NA,TGTGCCAGCAGCTTAGGGCCCAGGGTTGATGGCTACACCTTC,CASSLGPRVDGYTF
TRBJ1-6,TRBV7-9,once,TRBD1,TGTGCCAGCAGCTTAGCCAACACAGGGGTCATTTCACCCCTCCACTTT,CASSLANTGVISPLHF
TRBJ1-5,TRBV6-5,NA,NA,TGTGCCAGCACTATCCGGGAGAGCAATCAGCCCCAGCATTTT,CASTIRESNQPQHF
TRBJ1-6,TRBV7-9,NA,TRBD1,TGTGCCAGCAGCCGAATTACAGGGGAGGGTGATTCACCCCTCCACTTT,CASSRITGEGDSPLHF
TRBJ2-2,TRBV7-9,few,TRBD1,TGTGCCAGCAGCACACGGACAGGGGTAAACACCGGGGAGCTGTTTTTT,CASSTRTGVNTGELFF
TRBJ2-7,TRBV19,NA,NA,TGTGCCAGTAGTAAGACACGGGACGGGGGCGAGCAGTACTTC,CASSKTRDGGEQYF
TRBJ1-2,TRBV5-5,NA,TRBD1,TGTGCCAGCAGCCGACAGACAGGGAACAACCATGGCTACACCTTC,CASSRQTGNNHGYTF
TRBJ2-1,TRBV7-6,NA,NA,TGTGCCAGCAGCTTAGTGACTCTGGGTAATGAGCAGTTCTTC,CASSLVTLGNEQFF
TRBJ1-1,TRBV6-5,once,NA,TGTGCCAGCAGTTACGGTCTGGGGAGGAACACTGAAGCTTTCTTT,CASSYGLGRNTEAFF
TRBJ2-1,TRBV6-2/TRBV6-3,NA,TRBD2,TGTGCCAGCAGTTACCAGCCCCCCGGACTAGGGATTTACAATGAGCAGTTCTTC,CASSYQPPGLGIYNEQFF
TRBJ1-1,TRBV18,NA,NA,TGTGCCAGCTCACGAACAGCGAACACTGAAGCTTTCTTT,CASSRTANTEAFF
TRBJ2-1,TRBV7-9,NA,NA,TGTGCCAGCAGCCAAACGGTCCCCCCTTACAATGAGCAGTTCTTC,CASSQTVPPYNEQFF
TRBJ2-1,TRBV9,NA,NA,TGTGCCAGCAGCGAACAGGGAAACTCCTACAATGAGCAGTTCTTC,CASSEQGNSYNEQFF
TRBJ2-1,TRBV30,NA,TRBD2,TGTGCCTGGACCTCCTCCGGGACTAGCGGGGTCTACAATGAGCAGTTCTTC,CAWTSSGTSGVYNEQFF
TRBJ2-5,TRBV5-8,NA,TRBD2,TGTGCCAGCAGCCGGTTGACTAGCGCCTGGGAGACCCAGTACTTC,CASSRLTSAWETQYF
TRBJ2-1,TRBV14,NA,NA,TGTGCCAGCAGCCCATCCCACGGGAATGAGCAGTTCTTC,CASSPSHGNEQFF
TRBJ1-4,TRBV19,few,TRBD1,TGTGCCAGTAGTGTCTCCGGACAGGTCAATGAAAAACTGTTTTTT,CASSVSGQVNEKLFF
TRBJ1-4,TRBV3-1/TRBV3-2,NA,NA,TGTGCCAGCAGCCAAGTACGGGTCGGGGGGAATGAAAAACTGTTTTTT,CASSQVRVGGNEKLFF
TRBJ1-1,TRBV2,NA,NA,TGTGCCAGCAGTGAAGGCCCCGGGATTGGGGCTGAAGCTTTCTTT,CASSEGPGIGAEAFF
TRBJ1-6,TRBV27,once,TRBD1,TGTGCCAGTTCCTATGGACCCCCCGGACAGGGGAATTCACCCCTCCACTTT,CASSYGPPGQGNSPLHF
TRBJ2-5,TRBV11-2,NA,NA,TGTGCCAGCAGCTTAGAGTACCAAGAGACCCAGTACTTC,CASSLEYQETQYF
TRBJ2-3,TRBV6-6,NA,NA,TGTGCCAGCAGGTCGAACATAGATACGCAGTATTTT,CASRSNIDTQYF
TRBJ2-3,TRBV12-3/TRBV12-4,NA,NA,TGTGCCAGCAGTTTAGCAGCGGCAGATACGCAGTATTTT,CASSLAAADTQYF
TRBJ2-5,TRBV29-1,NA,NA,TGCAGCGTTGGAGGGAAAGGTTTCCAAGAGACCCAGTACTTC,CSVGGKGFQETQYF
TRBJ2-5,TRBV7-2,NA,NA,TGTGCCAGCGTCAACGCGGCAGGGGTTAGCAAGACCCAGTACTTC,CASVNAAGVSKTQYF
TRBJ2-7,TRBV20-1,NA,NA,TGCAGTGCTAATGATCGAGGCTACGAGCAGTACTTC,CSANDRGYEQYF
TRBJ1-2,TRBV3-1/TRBV3-2,NA,TRBD1,TGTGCCAGCAGCCAATGGACAGGGGGCTCTGGGTATGGCTACACCTTC,CASSQWTGGSGYGYTF
TRBJ2-1,TRBV5-4,NA,TRBD2,TGTGCCAGCAGCTCAGCGGGGGGTTTCTACAATGAGCAGTTCTTC,CASSSAGGFYNEQFF
TRBJ1-2,TRBV16,NA,NA,TGTGCCAGCACCCTAGAGGACTTCTATGGCTACACCTTC,CASTLEDFYGYTF
TRBJ1-5,TRBV2,NA,NA,TGTGCCAGCCGGACACCTTCGGGCAATCAGCCCCAGCATTTT,CASRTPSGNQPQHF
TRBJ1-6,TRBV9,NA,NA,TGTGCCAGCAGCGCCCGACAGGATAATTCACCCCTCCACTTT,CASSARQDNSPLHF
TRBJ1-2,TRBV6-2/TRBV6-3,few,NA,TGTGCCAGCAGTTTGGTGGCAGGGCGCGATGGCTACACCTTC,CASSLVAGRDGYTF